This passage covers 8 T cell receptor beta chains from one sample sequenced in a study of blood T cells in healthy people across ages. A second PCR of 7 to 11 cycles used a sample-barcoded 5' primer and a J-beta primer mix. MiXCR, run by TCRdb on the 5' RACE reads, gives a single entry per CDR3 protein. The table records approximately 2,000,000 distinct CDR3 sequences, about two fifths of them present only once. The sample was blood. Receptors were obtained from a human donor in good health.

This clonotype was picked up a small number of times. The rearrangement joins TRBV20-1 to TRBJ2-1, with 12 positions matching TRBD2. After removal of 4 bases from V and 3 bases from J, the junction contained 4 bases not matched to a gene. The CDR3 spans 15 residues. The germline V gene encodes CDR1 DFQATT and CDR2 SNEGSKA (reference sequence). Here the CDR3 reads CSATLAGGNYNEQFF. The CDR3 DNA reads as TGCAGTGCTACTCTAGCGGGGGGGAACTACAATGAGCAGTTCTTC.

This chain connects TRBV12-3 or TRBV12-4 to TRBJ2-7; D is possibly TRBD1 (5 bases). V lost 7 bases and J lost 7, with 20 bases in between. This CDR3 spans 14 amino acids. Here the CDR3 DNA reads TGTGCCAGCACCCCCCCGGCAAGGGGTAGGGAGCAGTACGTC. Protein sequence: CASTPPARGREQYV.

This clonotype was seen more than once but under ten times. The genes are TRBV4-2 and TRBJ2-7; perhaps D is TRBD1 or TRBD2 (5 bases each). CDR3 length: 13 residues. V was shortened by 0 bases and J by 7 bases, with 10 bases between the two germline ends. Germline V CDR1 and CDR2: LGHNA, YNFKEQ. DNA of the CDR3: TGTGCCAGCAGCCAAGATGTGGGACCAGAGCAGTACTTC. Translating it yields CASSQDVGPEQYF.

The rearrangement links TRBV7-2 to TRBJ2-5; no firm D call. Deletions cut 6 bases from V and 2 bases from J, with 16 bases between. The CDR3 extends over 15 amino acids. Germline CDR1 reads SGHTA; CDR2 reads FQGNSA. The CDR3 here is CASRSRRTSQETQYF. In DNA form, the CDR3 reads TGTGCCAGCAGGAGCAGGCGCACATCACAAGAGACCCAGTACTTC. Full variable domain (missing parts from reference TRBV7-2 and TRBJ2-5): GAGVSQSPSNKVTEKGKDVELRCDPISGHTALYWYRQSLGQGLEFLIYFQGNSAPDKSGLPSDRFSAERTGGSVSTLTIQRTQQEDSAVYLCASRSRRTSQETQYFGPGTRLLVL.

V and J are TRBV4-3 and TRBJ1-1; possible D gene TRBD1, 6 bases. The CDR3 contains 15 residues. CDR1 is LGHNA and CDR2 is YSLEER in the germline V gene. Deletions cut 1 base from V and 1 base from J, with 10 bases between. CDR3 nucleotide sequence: TGCGCCAGCAGCCAAGGCCTACAGGGGAACACTGAAGCTTTCTTT. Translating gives CASSQGLQGNTEAFF.

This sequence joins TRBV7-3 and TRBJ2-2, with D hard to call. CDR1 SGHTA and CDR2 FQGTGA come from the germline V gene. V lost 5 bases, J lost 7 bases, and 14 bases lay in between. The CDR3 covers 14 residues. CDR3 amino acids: CASSPLSLVGELFF. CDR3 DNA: TGTGCCAGCAGCCCATTAAGCCTCGTCGGGGAGCTGTTTTTT.

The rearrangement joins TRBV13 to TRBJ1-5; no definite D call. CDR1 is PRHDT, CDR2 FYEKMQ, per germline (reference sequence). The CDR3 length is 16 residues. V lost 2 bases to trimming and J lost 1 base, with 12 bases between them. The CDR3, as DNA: TGTGCCAGCAGCTTATCAAGGTTAGGCAGCAATCAGCCCCAGCATTTT. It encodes CASSLSRLGSNQPQHF.

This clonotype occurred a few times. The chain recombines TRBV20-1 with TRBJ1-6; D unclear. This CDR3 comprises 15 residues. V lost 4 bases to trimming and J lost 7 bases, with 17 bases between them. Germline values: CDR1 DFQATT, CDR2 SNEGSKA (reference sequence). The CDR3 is CSATSTRAGNSPLHF. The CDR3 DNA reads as TGCAGTGCTACCTCCACACGTGCGGGGAATTCACCCCTCCACTTT.